This T cell receptor (beta chain) appears in the sequencing data of a study of human CD8 memory T cell subsets. The CDR3 runs 13 residues. Germline-derived CDR1 and CDR2 are DFQATT and SNEGSKA (reference sequence). Duplicate approximately 150,000-cell vials of sorted CD8+ T cells per subset supplied the RNA. It was UMI-labeled 5' RACE by which the TCR beta libraries were made. For each CDR3 protein, TCRdb gives one entry from its re-call of the 5' RACE reads, without DNA. The sample holds fewer than 4,500 distinct CDR3 sequences. This sequence was found in a human donor in good health. Input material: CD8+ T cells from PBMCs. The chain has TRBV20-1 and TRBJ2-7. The CDR3 sequence: CSARPVSSYEQYF.